The 14 T cell receptor beta chains reported below all come from one sample, sequenced in a study of cytomegalovirus exposure and HLA in healthy donors. PCR involved 60 Vbeta and 13 Jbeta primers. Data came from immunoSEQ multiplex PCR; TCRdb stores just in-frame clones and leaves some out. The sample contains around 140,000 clones, 77% of which appear only once. Sequencing was performed on PBMCs. The receptor set was obtained from a male donor in good health and CMV-seropositive.

V gene TRBV19 combines with J gene TRBJ2-1, with 10 bases matching TRBD2. The V segment lost 7 bases and the J segment 7 bases; nucleotides outside the gene matches: 10. The CDR3 totals 15 residues. Germline V gives CDR1 LNHDA, CDR2 SQIVND (reference sequence). The CDR3 DNA is TGTGCCAGTAACATAGCGGGAGGTATCACGAATGAGCAGTTCTTC. This sequence encodes CASNIAGGITNEQFF.

The chain employs TRBV5-1 and TRBJ2-5; TRBD1 aligns across 7 bases. TRBJ2-7 explains the end of the DNA better; the J call may be wrong. Germline CDR1 SGHRS, CDR2 YFSETQ. The CDR3 totals 14 residues. The CDR3 DNA is TGCGCCAGCAGTCCTGACAGGGAGCGTAACGAGCAGTACTTC. Protein product: CASSPDRERNEQYF.

This clone was counted once. V gene TRBV28 combines with J gene TRBJ1-1; the D is unclear. The germline V gene encodes CDR1 MDHEN and CDR2 SYDVKM. Trimming cost V 3 bases and J 10 bases, with 15 bases left between them. This CDR3 contains 13 residues. The CDR3 here is CASSLGGPSRAFF. In nucleotides, the CDR3 is TGTGCCAGCAGTTTGGGAGGGCCATCACGAGCTTTCTTT.

The chain uses TRBV28 and TRBJ1-1, with unresolved D. The germline V gene has CDR1 MDHEN and CDR2 SYDVKM. The V end was cut by 2 bases, the J end by 4 bases, with 11 bases between. The CDR3 extends over 14 amino acids. CDR3 amino acids: CASSLRRLVTEAFF. CDR3 coding DNA: TGTGCCAGCAGTTTAAGACGGCTAGTCACTGAAGCTTTCTTT. Complete variable domain (other parts from reference TRBV28 and TRBJ1-1): DVKVTQSSRYLVKRTGEKVFLECVQDMDHENMFWYRQDPGLGLRLIYFSYDVKMKEKGDIPEGYSVSREKKERFSLILESASTNQTSMYLCASSLRRLVTEAFFGQGTRLTVV.

This chain uses TRBV11-2 with TRBJ2-7; D perhaps matches TRBD2 (6 bases). Germline values: CDR1 SGHAT, CDR2 FQNNGV. This CDR3 has 13 amino acids. V was clipped by 3 bases and J by 2 bases, with 8 bases between them. In DNA, the CDR3 is TGTGCCAGCAGCTTCCCGGGAGCCTACGAGCAGTACTTC. Translating gives CASSFPGAYEQYF. Looking up the rest from reference TRBV11-2 and TRBJ2-7 gives the full variable domain: EAGVAQSPRYKIIEKRQSVAFWCNPISGHATLYWYQQILGQGPKLLIQFQNNGVVDDSQLPKDRFSAERLKGVDSTLKIQPAKLEDSAVYLCASSFPGAYEQYFGPGTRLTVT.

This clone was seen more than once but under ten times. V and J are TRBV10-3 and TRBJ2-4; 9 nucleotides align to TRBD1. After removal of 5 bases from V and 8 bases from J, the junction contained 4 bases not matched to a gene. The CDR3 runs 13 residues. The germline V gene has CDR1 ENHRY and CDR2 SYGVKD. CDR3 sequence: CAISWDREDIQYF. CDR3 nucleotides: TGTGCCATCAGTTGGGACAGGGAGGACATTCAGTACTTC.

The sample holds one count of this clone. The rearrangement uses TRBV7-9 and TRBJ1-5; 7 positions agree with TRBD1. Unmatched junction bases numbered 10, after V lost 1 base and J lost 7 bases. There are 16 residues in the CDR3. CDR1 and CDR2 (germline): SEHNR, FQNEAQ (reference sequence). CDR3 sequence reads: CASSLGQGRIEQPQHF. CDR3 DNA sequence: TGTGCCAGCAGCTTAGGACAGGGAAGGATAGAACAGCCCCAGCATTTT.

This chain links TRBV27 with TRBJ2-1; D possibly corresponds to TRBD2 (5 bases). Trimming shortened V by 6 bases and J by 3 bases, and 15 bases separated the two germline ends. This CDR3 is 15 amino acids long. Germline V lookup: CDR1 MNHEY, CDR2 SMNVEV (reference sequence). The CDR3: CASRRDYSHYNEQFF. CDR3 sequence (DNA): TGTGCCAGCAGGCGCGACTACTCCCACTACAATGAGCAGTTCTTC.

This clone was counted once. The chain recombines TRBV7-3 with TRBJ2-7; TRBD2 aligns across 12 bases. V trimming: 4 bases; J trimming: 9 bases; junction bases outside the gene matches: 4. Germline V gives CDR1 SGHTA, CDR2 FQGTGA. The CDR3 has 13 amino acids. The CDR3 spells CASSSGLAGMQYF. The CDR3 nucleotides read TGTGCCAGCAGCTCCGGACTAGCGGGAATGCAGTACTTC.

V usage is TRBV7-9 and J usage is TRBJ2-1; possible D gene TRBD2, 6 bases. The CDR3 has 13 amino acids. Per germline, CDR1 SEHNR and CDR2 FQNEAQ (reference sequence). The germline V and J ends were trimmed by 0 bases and 6 bases, with 6 bases remaining between them. The CDR3, as DNA: TGTGCCAGCAGCTTAGCGGGGGGCAATGAGCAGTTCTTC. Its translation: CASSLAGGNEQFF.

This clone was observed a handful of times. The chain combines TRBV7-6 with TRBJ1-1; TRBD1 matches 7 bases. V was clipped by 1 base and J by 1 base; unmatched bases: 9. Germline V CDR1 and CDR2: SGHVS, FNYEAQ. The CDR3 runs to 17 residues. The chain's CDR3 is CASSLVGTGTANTEAFF. In DNA, the CDR3 is TGTGCCAGCAGCTTAGTAGGCACCGGGACAGCGAACACTGAAGCTTTCTTT.

The rearrangement links TRBV5-1 to TRBJ2-1; TRBD2 matches at 11 bases. This CDR3 contains 16 residues. The germline gives CDR1 SGHRS, CDR2 YFSETQ. V gave up 3 bases and J gave up 2 bases; unmatched junction bases: 4. Here the CDR3 reads CASSWGLADTYNEQFF. The CDR3 nucleotides read TGCGCCAGCAGCTGGGGACTAGCGGATACCTACAATGAGCAGTTCTTC. The whole variable domain, remainder taken from reference TRBV5-1 and TRBJ2-1, is KAGVTQTPRYLIKTRGQQVTLSCSPISGHRSVSWYQQTPGQGLQFLFEYFSETQRNKGNFPGRFSGRQFSNSRSEMNVSTLELGDSALYLCASSWGLADTYNEQFFGPGTRLTVL.

The CDR3 protein is CASSVSDRGVGQFF. Here the CDR3 DNA reads TGTGCCAGCAGCGTCTCGGACAGGGGAGTGGGGCAGTTCTTC. The chain couples TRBV2 to TRBJ2-1; the match to TRBD1 covers 9 bases. CDR1 is SNHLY and CDR2 is FYNNEI in the germline V gene. V lost 6 bases and J lost 12; bases outside the gene matches: 12. The CDR3 length is 14 residues.

The chain has TRBV5-1 and TRBJ2-1; no clear D gene. The CDR3 is made up of 16 amino acids. V was clipped by 0 bases and J by 0 bases, with 10 bases between them. Germline CDR1 reads SGHRS; CDR2 reads YFSETQ. CDR3 region: CASSLVQSSSYNEQFF. The CDR3 DNA is TGCGCCAGCAGCTTGGTTCAGTCCAGCTCCTACAATGAGCAGTTCTTC.